This record covers a single T cell receptor beta chain. Its antigen is undetermined. This sample was included in a study of T cells in narcolepsy. Overall study context: Healthy controls were enrolled alongside patients with narcolepsy type 1 or type 2.

CDR1 MNHNS and CDR2 SASEGT come from the germline V gene. The V end lost 2 bases, the J end lost 6 bases, and 13 bases lay between the germline ends. The CDR3 loop spans 15 amino acids. Study results and caveats: Blood of same and different patients, but not healthy controls, reportedly held recurring autoreactive clonotypes. No autoreactive T cell clone sequences appeared in some memory CD4+ repertoires. Comparing one patient's CSF and blood CD4+ clonotypes highlighted HCRT- and TRIB2-specific autoreactive clonotypes.

Produced via immunoSEQ multiplex PCR; TCRdb's table is partial and in-frame only. Of about 22,000 clones listed, 80% to 85% are singletons. The gene calls are TRBV6-1 and TRBJ1-4; D might be TRBD1 (6 bases). The receptor was derived from a human donor in good health. The sequenced sample consisted of memory (CD45RA-) CD4+ T cells from blood. CDR3 loop: CASSETRGRYEKLFF. CDR3 coding DNA: TGTGCCAGCAGTGAAACCAGGGGCCGCTATGAAAAACTGTTTTTT.